The rows below give T cell receptor beta chains drawn from one sample of a study of blood T cells in healthy people across ages. TCRdb processed the 5' RACE reads anew with MiXCR; each CDR3 protein has one entry. Among more than 650,000 distinct CDR3 sequences, over 20% were seen once, and the ten largest hold 22%. Source material: blood. All receptors derive from a man between 65 and 79 years old in good health. Each CDR3 is given with its conserved first and last residue. A D gene is named only where the DNA matches it firmly. Clone size is not always given. Where it is, it says once, few, many or a class for expanded clones.

-,TRBD2,TRBJ2-5,TRBV20-1,CSARARAGVEETQYF,TGCAGTGCTAGAGCCAGAGCGGGAGTTGAAGAGACCCAGTACTTC
few,-,TRBJ2-5,TRBV28,CASSPNWDQETQYF,TGTGCCAGCAGCCCCAATTGGGACCAAGAGACCCAGTACTTC
-,-,TRBJ1-1,TRBV7-2,CASSSRTEAEAFF,TGTGCCAGCAGCTCTCGGACGGAGGCTGAAGCTTTCTTT
few,TRBD1,TRBJ2-7,TRBV11-2,CASSTQGASFEQYF,TGTGCCAGCAGCACACAGGGGGCTTCCTTCGAGCAGTACTTC
-,TRBD1,TRBJ1-4,TRBV20-1,CSARDKGGVEKLFF,TGCAGTGCTAGAGATAAAGGGGGCGTCGAAAAACTGTTTTTT
few,TRBD1,TRBJ2-1,TRBV6-1,CASSEGDSVVVRGNEQFF,TGTGCCAGCAGCGAGGGGGACAGCGTAGTTGTGAGGGGCAATGAGCAGTTCTTC
few,-,TRBJ1-3,TRBV3-1,CASSQGQVGNTIYF,TGTGCCAGCAGCCAAGGACAAGTAGGAAACACCATATATTTT
-,TRBD1,TRBJ1-1,TRBV5-1,CASSLDRGGDTEAFF,TGCGCCAGCAGCTTGGACAGGGGAGGGGACACTGAAGCTTTCTTT
many,-,TRBJ2-3,TRBV5-1,CASSGHPGDTQYF,TGCGCCAGCAGCGGACACCCCGGGGATACGCAGTATTTT
few,TRBD1,TRBJ1-3,TRBV20-1,CSANRGPSGNTIYF,TGCAGTGCAAACAGGGGCCCCTCTGGAAACACCATATATTTT
once,-,TRBJ2-1,TRBV21-1,CASGMMSGSGPYNEQFF,TGTGCCAGCGGCATGATGAGCGGGAGTGGTCCCTACAATGAGCAGTTCTTC
-,TRBD2,TRBJ2-4,TRBV18,CASSLRTSGKGAKNIQYF,TGTGCCAGCTCACTACGGACTAGCGGGAAGGGGGCCAAAAACATTCAGTACTTC
-,TRBD1,TRBJ1-4,TRBV20-1,CSARDILRTGRNEKLFF,TGCAGTGCTAGAGATATCCTCCGGACAGGACGGAATGAAAAACTGTTTTTT
few,-,TRBJ1-1,TRBV7-2,CASIQHNSVREAFF,TGTGCCAGCATCCAACACAACAGCGTACGGGAAGCTTTCTTT
-,-,TRBJ2-3,TRBV2,CASSARWGGTDTQYF,TGTGCCAGCAGTGCGAGGTGGGGGGGCACAGATACGCAGTATTTT
-,TRBD1,TRBJ2-7,TRBV3-1,CASSPTGGGSYEQYF,TGTGCCAGCAGCCCGACAGGGGGAGGCTCCTACGAGCAGTACTTC
-,TRBD2,TRBJ2-3,TRBV4-2,CASSQGTSGDTQYF,TGTGCCAGCAGCCAAGGGACTAGCGGAGATACGCAGTATTTT
few,-,TRBJ1-2,TRBV7-2,CASSLVAGDYGYTF,TGTGCCAGCAGCTTAGTTGCAGGGGACTATGGCTACACCTTC
-,-,TRBJ2-4,TRBV20-1,CSVSFLAKNIQYF,TGCAGTGTTTCTTTCCTAGCCAAAAACATTCAGTACTTC
few,TRBD1,TRBJ2-3,TRBV5-1,CASSLDRDRDRDTQYF,TGCGCCAGCAGCTTGGATCGAGACAGGGATAGAGATACGCAGTATTTT
-,-,TRBJ2-3,TRBV7-9,CASSFPTGWTDTQYF,TGTGCCAGCAGCTTCCCGACAGGATGGACAGATACGCAGTATTTT
-,-,TRBJ2-7,TRBV28,CASSLPNRPYEQYF,TGTGCCAGCAGTTTACCGAACAGGCCCTACGAGCAGTACTTC
-,-,TRBJ1-2,TRBV12-3/TRBV12-4,CASSFSQVEGYTF,TGTGCCAGCAGTTTCTCCCAGGTCGAAGGCTACACCTTC
-,-,TRBJ2-3,TRBV5-4,CASSGGNTDTQYF,TGTGCCAGCAGCGGAGGGAACACAGATACGCAGTATTTT
few,-,TRBJ2-5,TRBV7-9,CASSIQARETQYF,TGTGCCAGCAGCATACAGGCGCGGGAGACCCAGTACTTC
-,-,TRBJ2-3,TRBV9,CASSVASAGDTQYF,TGTGCCAGCAGCGTAGCGTCGGCTGGGGATACGCAGTATTTT
-,TRBD1,TRBJ2-4,TRBV7-2,CASSPRTGINIQYF,TGTGCCAGCAGCCCGCGGACAGGGATAAACATTCAGTACTTC
few,-,TRBJ2-5,TRBV13,CASSFDSQETQYF,TGTGCCAGCAGCTTTGACAGTCAAGAGACCCAGTACTTC
-,-,TRBJ1-3,TRBV3-1,CASSPRGAGGNTIYF,TGTGCCAGCAGCCCACGGGGGGCTGGTGGAAACACCATATATTTT
-,-,TRBJ2-1,TRBV6-4,CASSDSSGRDHEQFF,TGTGCCAGCAGTGACTCTTCTGGCCGGGACCATGAGCAGTTCTTC
many,TRBD1,TRBJ2-4,TRBV28,CATRQGSKNIQYF,TGTGCCACCAGACAGGGCTCCAAAAACATTCAGTACTTC
many,TRBD1,TRBJ1-2,TRBV25-1,CASSEFRGHSGYTF,TGTGCCAGCAGTGAATTCAGGGGGCACTCAGGCTACACCTTC
-,-,TRBJ1-5,TRBV12-3/TRBV12-4,CASSFWGGNQPQHF,TGTGCCAGCAGTTTTTGGGGAGGTAATCAGCCCCAGCATTTT
-,TRBD2,TRBJ2-2,TRBV20-1,CSARDNLAGGIGELFF,TGCAGTGCTAGAGATAACCTAGCGGGAGGGATCGGGGAGCTGTTTTTT
many,TRBD1,TRBJ1-2,TRBV12-5,CASGDDRGRNYGYTF,TGTGCTAGTGGAGATGACAGGGGGCGAAACTATGGCTACACCTTC
few,-,TRBJ1-3,TRBV29-1,CSARQAATGNTIYF,TGCAGCGCCAGACAGGCGGCGACTGGAAACACCATATATTTT